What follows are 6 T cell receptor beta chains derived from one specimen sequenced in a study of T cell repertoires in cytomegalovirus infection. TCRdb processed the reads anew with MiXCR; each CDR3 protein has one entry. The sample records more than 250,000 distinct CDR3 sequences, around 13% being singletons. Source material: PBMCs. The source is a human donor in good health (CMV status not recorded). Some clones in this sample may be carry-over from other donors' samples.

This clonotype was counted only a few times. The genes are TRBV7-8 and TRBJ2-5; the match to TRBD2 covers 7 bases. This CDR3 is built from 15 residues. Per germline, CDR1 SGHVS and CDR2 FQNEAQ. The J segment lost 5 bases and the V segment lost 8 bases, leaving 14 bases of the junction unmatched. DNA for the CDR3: TGTGCCAGCCTCCCTAGTCGTCTGGGAGGGGAGACCCAGTACTTC. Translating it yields CASLPSRLGGETQYF.

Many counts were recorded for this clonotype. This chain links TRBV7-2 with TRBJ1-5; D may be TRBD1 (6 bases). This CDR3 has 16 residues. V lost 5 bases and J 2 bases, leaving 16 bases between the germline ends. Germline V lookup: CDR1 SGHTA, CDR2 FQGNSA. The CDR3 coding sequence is TGTGCCAGCAGCCTCTCCAGGGGAGGGGGCAATCAGCCCCAGCATTTT. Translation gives CASSLSRGGGNQPQHF. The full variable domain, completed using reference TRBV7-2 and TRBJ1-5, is GAGVSQSPSNKVTEKGKDVELRCDPISGHTALYWYRQSLGQGLEFLIYFQGNSAPDKSGLPSDRFSAERTGGSVSTLTIQRTQQEDSAVYLCASSLSRGGGNQPQHFGDGTRLSIL.

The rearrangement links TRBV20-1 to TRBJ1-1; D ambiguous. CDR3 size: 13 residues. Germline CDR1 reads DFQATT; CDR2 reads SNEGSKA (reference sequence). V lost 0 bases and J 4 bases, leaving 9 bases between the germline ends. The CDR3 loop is CSARDPEGTEAFF. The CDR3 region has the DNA TGCAGTGCTAGAGATCCGGAGGGCACTGAAGCTTTCTTT.

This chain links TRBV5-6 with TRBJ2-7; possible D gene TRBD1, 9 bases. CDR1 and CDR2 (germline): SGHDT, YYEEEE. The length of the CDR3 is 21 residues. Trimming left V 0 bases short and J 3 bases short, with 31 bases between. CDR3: CASSLAWFGTGQILADYEQYF. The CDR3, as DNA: TGTGCCAGCAGCTTGGCCTGGTTCGGGACAGGGCAAATACTAGCGGACTACGAGCAGTACTTC.

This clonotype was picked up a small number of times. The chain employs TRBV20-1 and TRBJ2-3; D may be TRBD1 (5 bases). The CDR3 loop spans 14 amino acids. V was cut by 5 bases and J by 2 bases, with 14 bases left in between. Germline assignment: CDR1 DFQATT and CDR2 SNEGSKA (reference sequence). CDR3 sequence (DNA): TGCAGTGCTCAAAGGGGCGAGGTCACAGATACGCAGTATTTT. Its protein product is CSAQRGEVTDTQYF.

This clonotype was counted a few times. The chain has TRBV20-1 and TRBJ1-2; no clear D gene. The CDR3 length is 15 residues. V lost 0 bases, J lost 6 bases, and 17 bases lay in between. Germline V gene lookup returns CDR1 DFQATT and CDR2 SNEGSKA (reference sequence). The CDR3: CSARDRWQGLHGYTF. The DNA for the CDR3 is TGCAGTGCTAGAGACAGATGGCAAGGATTACATGGCTACACCTTC.